The clone carrying this T cell receptor beta chain was detected ten times or more. The antigen remains undetermined. CDR1 and CDR2 from the germline V gene are LNHDA and SQIVND (reference sequence). The length of the CDR3 is 13 residues. V lost 5 bases and J lost 13, with 21 bases in between. This sample is part of a study of siplizumab effects on memory and regulatory T cells. Some clones are missing from TCRdb's copy, which holds only in-frame ones; the method was immunoSEQ multiplex PCR. The repertoire holds some 120,000 clones, with roughly 94% as singletons. The study, taken as a whole, reports: Many proliferating CD4+ or CD8+ clones remained unclassified. Roughly 75-96% of them could not be assigned either a naive or a memory phenotype. The diversity of naive T cells seemed greater than that of memory cells, and their alloresponse contribution seemed major.

The sample consisted of non-Treg CD4+ T cells sorted from blood. V usage is TRBV19 and J usage is TRBJ2-7, with a weak D call TRBD2 (5 bases). The receptor's source is a human donor in good health. The CDR3 spells CASSQAGLAEKYF. The CDR3 DNA sequence: TGTGCCAGTAGTCAAGCCGGACTCGCGGAGAAATACTTC.